This T cell receptor beta chain was captured by sequencing in a study of T-cell reconstitution after alpha-beta-depleted transplantation in children. With 8 bases clipped from V and 3 bases from J, the junction kept 3 bases outside the gene matches. The germline gives CDR1 SEHNR, CDR2 FQNEAQ (reference sequence). The length of the CDR3 is 12 residues. Unique molecular identifiers were incorporated into the prepared TCRbeta library. TCRdb itself ran the PCR reads through MiXCR, one entry per CDR3 protein. The sample holds approximately 510,000 distinct CDR3 sequences, 18% seen once. The chain links TRBV7-9 to TRBJ2-5; 7 bases line up with TRBD1. This material consisted of PBMCs from the stem cell graft donor, taken from the stem cell graft. This TCR was recovered from a human donor who donated a stem cell graft to a child with acute lymphoblastic leukemia. The CDR3 nucleotides read TGTGCCAGCCAAGGGGGCGAAGAGACCCAGTACTTC. It specifies CASQGGEETQYF.